Each of the 20 T cell receptor beta chains below was sequenced from the same sample in a study of T-cell reconstitution after alpha-beta-depleted transplantation in children. During its preparation, the TCRbeta library received unique molecular identifiers. One entry per CDR3 protein results from TCRdb running MiXCR on the PCR reads. In the table there are 210,000 or so distinct CDR3 sequences, approximately 11% of which are singletons. Source: PBMCs, taken before TCRalphabeta/CD19-depleted stem cell transplant. The receptors here all came from a child in the first two years of life with acute myeloid leukemia, due to receive a stem cell transplant.

This clonotype occurred many times. The rearrangement uses TRBV6-2 or TRBV6-3 and TRBJ2-1; 7 bases agree with TRBD2. The germline CDR1 and CDR2 sequences are MNHEY and SVGEGT. The V gene end was trimmed by 5 bases and the J gene end by 0 bases; junction bases not matched to a gene: 7. CDR3 length: 16 residues. The CDR3 sequence is CASSPRSGTSYNEQFF. The CDR3 coding sequence is TGTGCCAGCAGTCCTAGAAGCGGGACCTCCTACAATGAGCAGTTCTTC.

This clonotype was counted many times. V usage is TRBV6-1 and J usage is TRBJ1-2, with no clear D. Trimming left V 7 bases short and J 3 bases short, with 6 bases between. The germline V gene has CDR1 MNHNS and CDR2 SASEGT. The CDR3 has 11 amino acids. The CDR3 here is CASTSDYGYTF. The CDR3 DNA is TGTGCCAGCACCTCCGACTATGGCTACACCTTC.

This clonotype occurred many times. In nucleotides, the CDR3 is TGCGCCAGCAGCTTGATCTTGTCCGGGGCCAACGTCCTGACTTTC. Residues: CASSLILSGANVLTF. The chain uses TRBV5-1 and TRBJ2-6; D unclear. The CDR3 covers 15 residues. Trimming stripped 1 base from V and 4 bases from J, with 9 bases between. Germline values: CDR1 SGHRS, CDR2 YFSETQ.

This clonotype was detected many times. This sequence joins TRBV5-1 and TRBJ2-2, with D possibly TRBD2 on 6 matching bases. The germline V gene has CDR1 SGHRS and CDR2 YFSETQ. Trimming took 2 bases from V and 7 from J, leaving 9 bases between them. The CDR3 contains 13 residues. The CDR3 sequence: CASSFSSVGELFF. Written as DNA, the CDR3 is TGCGCCAGCAGCTTCTCTAGCGTCGGGGAGCTGTTTTTT. The full variable domain, in which reference TRBV5-1 and TRBJ2-2 provide the parts outside the CDR3, is KAGVTQTPRYLIKTRGQQVTLSCSPISGHRSVSWYQQTPGQGLQFLFEYFSETQRNKGNFPGRFSGRQFSNSRSEMNVSTLELGDSALYLCASSFSSVGELFFGEGSRLTVL.

This clonotype was seen repeatedly, ten times or more. V gene TRBV20-1 combines with J gene TRBJ2-1; 8 bases map to TRBD2. The ends lost 6 bases at V and 0 bases at J; junction bases unmatched: 13. Germline CDR1 reads DFQATT; CDR2 reads SNEGSKA (reference sequence). CDR3 length equals 17 residues. The CDR3 reads CSAPLAGGPSSYNEQFF. CDR3 in DNA: TGCAGTGCCCCTTTGGCGGGGGGACCTAGCTCCTACAATGAGCAGTTCTTC.

This clonotype was counted ten times or more. The gene calls are TRBV6-2 or TRBV6-3 and TRBJ2-7; D unresolved. Germline V gene data show CDR1 as MNHEY and CDR2 as SVGEGT. V was shortened by 4 bases and J by 9 bases, with 16 bases between the two germline ends. The CDR3 runs 13 residues. In DNA form, the CDR3 reads TGTGCCAGCAGTTCCGCACATCACGGGCGGCAGTACTTC. Translated: CASSSAHHGRQYF.

This clonotype was observed many times. The chain combines TRBV20-1 with TRBJ2-3; 9 bases fit TRBD1. Trimming cost V 4 bases and J 1 base; bases outside gene matches: 3. This CDR3 region has 14 residues. In germline, CDR1 is DFQATT, CDR2 SNEGSKA (reference sequence). The chain's CDR3 is CSATGTGRTDTQYF. The CDR3 nucleotides are TGCAGTGCTACCGGGACAGGGCGCACAGATACGCAGTATTTT.

This clonotype occurred a few times. This chain connects TRBV11-2 to TRBJ2-5, with D hard to call. Looked up from germline, CDR1 is SGHAT and CDR2 is FQNNGV. Trimming removed 1 base from V and 5 bases from J, with 11 bases in between. This CDR3 spans 14 amino acids. In DNA, the CDR3 is TGTGCCAGCAGCTTAGGTCGGGTTACGGAGACCCAGTACTTC. Residues: CASSLGRVTETQYF.

This clonotype was observed at least ten times. This chain uses TRBV9 with TRBJ2-1; no firm D call. Between the trimmed V and J ends, which lost 0 bases and 9 bases, there was a span of 10 bases. Germline V CDR1 and CDR2: SGDLS, YYNGEE. The CDR3 has 13 amino acids. The DNA of the CDR3 is TGTGCCAGCAGCGTAGGCCCAGCCAGTGAGCAGTTCTTC. Translated, it gives CASSVGPASEQFF.

This clonotype has a handful of counts. J is TRBJ2-4 and V is TRBV11-3; no clear D. The germline V and J ends were trimmed by 5 bases and 1 base, with 6 bases remaining between them. The CDR3 runs 13 residues. Germline CDR1 SGHNT, CDR2 YENEEA. The DNA of the CDR3 is TGTGCCAGCAGCAAAACCGCCAAAAACATTCAGTACTTC. Residues: CASSKTAKNIQYF.

In this sample, this clonotype turned up many times. The rearrangement uses TRBV10-2 and TRBJ2-7; a possible D gene is TRBD1 (6 bases). Germline V gene data show CDR1 as WSHSY and CDR2 as SAAADI. The CDR3 length is 13 residues. The V end lost 6 bases, the J end lost 3 bases, and 12 bases lay between the germline ends. CDR3 sequence reads: CASRETGNYEQYF. CDR3 DNA sequence: TGCGCCAGCAGGGAAACAGGGAACTACGAGCAGTACTTC.

This clonotype was counted many times. The chain joins TRBV5-4 to TRBJ1-1, with D perhaps matching TRBD1 (6 bases). Germline loops: CDR1 SGHNT, CDR2 YYREEE (reference sequence). The CDR3 contains 15 residues. Trimming stripped 4 bases from V and 1 base from J, with 14 bases between. CDR3 bases: TGTGCCAGCAGCCCGGACACAGGGAAGAACACTGAAGCTTTCTTT. Its translation is CASSPDTGKNTEAFF.

This clonotype showed up many times. The rearrangement joins TRBV20-1 to TRBJ2-5, with a weak D call TRBD2 (5 bases). Germline V lookup: CDR1 DFQATT, CDR2 SNEGSKA (reference sequence). CDR3 length: 12 residues. V was shortened by 5 bases and J by 7 bases, with 14 bases between the two germline ends. Written as DNA, the CDR3 is TGCAGTGCTGAGAGAGGGTTCGCGACCCAGTACTTC. Translating it yields CSAERGFATQYF.

This clonotype was observed at least ten times. The gene calls are TRBV18 and TRBJ1-5; TRBD1 matches 11 bases. The CDR3 loop spans 14 amino acids. The V and J ends lost 6 bases and 6 bases, in that order; junction bases with no gene match: 4. CDR1 KGHSH and CDR2 LQKENI come from the germline V gene. CDR3 DNA: TGTGCCAGCTCGTTCGGGACAGGGGGTCAGCCCCAGCATTTT. Amino acid sequence: CASSFGTGGQPQHF.

This clonotype was detected many times. This chain links TRBV6-1 with TRBJ1-6; tentatively, D is TRBD1 (5 bases). There are 15 residues in the CDR3. V was trimmed by 10 bases and J by 7 bases, leaving 20 bases between them. Germline V CDR1 and CDR2: MNHNS, SASEGT. CDR3 loop: CATSSGGSLNSPLHF. The CDR3 DNA sequence: TGTGCCACCTCCTCGGGGGGAAGTTTAAATTCACCCCTCCACTTT.

This clonotype was observed a handful of times. V is TRBV18 and J is TRBJ2-7; 9 nucleotides match TRBD2. The CDR3 covers 14 residues. V lost 5 bases, J lost 4 bases, and 6 bases stayed unmatched. The germline gives CDR1 KGHSH, CDR2 LQKENI. DNA of the CDR3: TGTGCCAGCTCAGTAGCGGGGGTGTCATACGAGCAGTACTTC. Protein: CASSVAGVSYEQYF. Complete variable domain (other parts from reference TRBV18 and TRBJ2-7): NAGVMQNPRHLVRRRGQEARLRCSPMKGHSHVYWYRQLPEEGLKFMVYLQKENIIDESGMPKERFSAEFPKEGPSILRIQQVVRGDSAAYFCASSVAGVSYEQYFGPGTRLTVT.

This clonotype was detected many times. The chain combines TRBV20-1 with TRBJ2-3; the match to TRBD2 covers 9 bases. This CDR3 is 13 amino acids long. The germline V gene has CDR1 DFQATT and CDR2 SNEGSKA (reference sequence). Unmatched junction bases numbered 5, after V lost 3 bases and J lost 7 bases. The CDR3 DNA follows: TGCAGTGCTAGTCCCAGCGGGAGGTATACGCAGTATTTT. As protein: CSASPSGRYTQYF.

This clonotype has more than one count but fewer than ten. The chain is built from TRBV5-1 and TRBJ2-1, with no clear D. V lost 1 base and J 3 bases, leaving 11 bases between the germline ends. Germline lookup yields CDR1 SGHRS and CDR2 YFSETQ. CDR3 size: 15 residues. This CDR3 is CASSLRQAGYNEQFF. The CDR3 region has the DNA TGCGCCAGCAGCTTGAGGCAGGCTGGCTACAATGAGCAGTTCTTC.

The chain recombines TRBV27 with TRBJ1-5, with TRBD1 identical over 7 bases. This CDR3 is 14 amino acids long. The ends lost 5 bases at V and 5 bases at J; junction bases unmatched: 6. CDR1 is MNHEY, CDR2 SMNVEV, per germline (reference sequence). This CDR3 reads CASSPQGYYQPQHF. The CDR3 DNA follows: TGTGCCAGCAGTCCACAGGGGTACTATCAGCCCCAGCATTTT.

Many counts were recorded for this clonotype. This sequence joins TRBV9 and TRBJ2-7; D is perhaps TRBD1 (5 bases). Germline-derived CDR1 and CDR2 are SGDLS and YYNGEE. V was shortened by 0 bases and J by 5 bases, with 12 bases between the two germline ends. This CDR3 region has 14 residues. Here the CDR3 DNA reads TGTGCCAGCAGCGTAGGCCAGGGCGGCAACGAGCAGTACTTC. It codes for CASSVGQGGNEQYF.